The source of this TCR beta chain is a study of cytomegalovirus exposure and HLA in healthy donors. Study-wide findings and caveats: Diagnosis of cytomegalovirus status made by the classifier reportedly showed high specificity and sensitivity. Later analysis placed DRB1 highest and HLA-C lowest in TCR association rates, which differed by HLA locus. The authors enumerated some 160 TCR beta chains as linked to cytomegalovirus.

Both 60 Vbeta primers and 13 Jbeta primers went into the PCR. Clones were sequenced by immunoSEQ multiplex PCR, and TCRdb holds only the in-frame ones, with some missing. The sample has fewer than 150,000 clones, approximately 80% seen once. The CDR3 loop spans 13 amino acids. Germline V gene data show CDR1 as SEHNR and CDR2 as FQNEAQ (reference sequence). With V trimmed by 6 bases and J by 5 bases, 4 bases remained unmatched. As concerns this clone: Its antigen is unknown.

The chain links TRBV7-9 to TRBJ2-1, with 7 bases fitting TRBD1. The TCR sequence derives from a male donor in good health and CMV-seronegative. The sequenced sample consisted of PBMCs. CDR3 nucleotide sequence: TGTGCCAGCAGGGACGGACAGGACAATGAGCAGTTCTTC. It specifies CASRDGQDNEQFF. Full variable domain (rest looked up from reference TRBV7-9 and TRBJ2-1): DTGVSQNPRHKITKRGQNVTFRCDPISEHNRLYWYRQTLGQGPEFLTYFQNEAQLEKSRLLSDRFSAERPKGSFSTLEIQRTEQGDSAMYLCASRDGQDNEQFFGPGTRLTVL.